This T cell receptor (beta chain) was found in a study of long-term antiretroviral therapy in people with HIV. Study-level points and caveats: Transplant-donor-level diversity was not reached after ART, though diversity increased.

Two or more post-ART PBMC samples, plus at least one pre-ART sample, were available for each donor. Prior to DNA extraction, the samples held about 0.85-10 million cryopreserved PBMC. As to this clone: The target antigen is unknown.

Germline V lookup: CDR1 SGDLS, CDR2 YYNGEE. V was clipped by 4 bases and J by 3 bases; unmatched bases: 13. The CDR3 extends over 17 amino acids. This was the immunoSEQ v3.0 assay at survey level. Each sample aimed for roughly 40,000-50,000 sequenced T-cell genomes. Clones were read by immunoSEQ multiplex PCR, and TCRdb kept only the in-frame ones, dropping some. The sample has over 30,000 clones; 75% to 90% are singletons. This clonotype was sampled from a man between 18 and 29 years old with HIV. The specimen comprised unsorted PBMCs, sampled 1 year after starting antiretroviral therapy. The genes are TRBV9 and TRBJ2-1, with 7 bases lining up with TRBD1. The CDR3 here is CASSPIRAGGNYNEQFF. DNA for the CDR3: TGTGCCAGCAGCCCCATCCGAGCAGGGGGTAACTACAATGAGCAGTTCTTC.